Presented here are 18 T cell receptor beta chains from one specimen sequenced in a study of T cells in Graves' hyperthyroidism and ophthalmopathy. Amplified TCR beta CDR3 regions came from RNA transcripts. Initially, a first-round RT-PCR of the TCR CDR3 employed the HTBI primer set. From the multiplex PCR reads, TCRdb called clonotypes with MiXCR, one entry per CDR3 protein. The sample lists a few hundred thousand distinct CDR3 sequences, approximately 20% occurring once. The material sequenced was blood. The receptors were sampled from a man aged 30-40 years with Graves' ophthalmopathy.

To note about this clonotype: This CDR3 is missing its conserved last phenylalanine or tryptophan, likely due to a read error. The chain combines TRBV11-2 with TRBJ2-1; TRBD2 is a possible D gene (6 bases). From germline, CDR1 is SGHAT and CDR2 FQNNGV. The CDR3 sequence is 17 residues long. The V end was cut by 3 bases, the J end by 0 bases, with 15 bases between. CDR3 nucleotides: TGTGCCAGCAGCTTCCGTGGGACTTTCAGCTCCTACAATGAGCAGTTCCTC. Translated, it gives CASSFRGTFSSYNEQFL.

This clonotype was counted between two and nine times. The rearrangement uses TRBV13 and TRBJ2-1, with D maybe TRBD1 (5 bases). Per the germline V gene, CDR1 is PRHDT and CDR2 is FYEKMQ (reference sequence). This CDR3 is 14 amino acids long. Between the trimmed V and J ends, which lost 6 bases and 3 bases, there was a span of 12 bases. The CDR3 protein is CASRVWGGYNEQFF. The CDR3 DNA reads as TGTGCCAGCAGGGTTTGGGGCGGCTACAATGAGCAGTTCTTC. The whole variable domain, remainder taken from reference TRBV13 and TRBJ2-1, is AAGVIQSPRHLIKEKRETATLKCYPIPRHDTVYWYQQGPGQDPQFLISFYEKMQSDKGSIPDRFSAQQFSDYHSELNMSSLELGDSALYFCASRVWGGYNEQFFGPGTRLTVL.

This clonotype was detected a few times. The J gene is TRBJ1-2, the V gene TRBV6-1; D uncertain. Germline CDR1 and CDR2: MNHNS and SASEGT. This CDR3 contains 14 residues. Trimming cost V 4 bases and J 2 bases, with 11 bases left between them. This CDR3 is CASSVGRGNYGYTF. CDR3 in DNA: TGTGCCAGCAGTGTAGGGAGAGGGAACTATGGCTACACCTTC.

DNA of the CDR3: TGTGCCAGCAGCTTAGAAGTTGCGTACGAGCAGTACTTC. It encodes CASSLEVAYEQYF. The chain links TRBV7-6 to TRBJ2-7, with D hard to call. The CDR3 runs 13 residues. Germline-derived CDR1 and CDR2 are SGHVS and FNYEAQ. Trimming stripped 1 base from V and 4 bases from J, with 8 bases between. Complete variable domain (other parts from reference TRBV7-6 and TRBJ2-7): GAGVSQSPRYKVTKRGQDVALRCDPISGHVSLYWYRQALGQGPEFLTYFNYEAQQDKSGLPNDRFSAERPEGSISTLTIQRTEQRDSAMYRCASSLEVAYEQYFGPGTRLTVT.

This clonotype has a count of ten or more. The chain has TRBV2 and TRBJ1-6; D uncertain. CDR3 size: 11 residues. The germline gives CDR1 SNHLY, CDR2 FYNNEI. The V gene lost 8 bases and the J gene lost 7 bases, with 6 bases spanning the gap. The CDR3, as DNA: TGTGCCAGCCGGGGAAATTCACCCCTCCACTTT. Amino acids: CASRGNSPLHF.

This clonotype appeared many times. The chain joins TRBV24-1 to TRBJ2-3; D possibly matches TRBD1 or TRBD2 (5 bases each). Germline CDR1 KGHDR, CDR2 SFDVKD. CDR3 size: 14 residues. V was clipped by 9 bases and J by 1 base, with 13 bases between them. The CDR3 DNA reads TGTGCCACCTCGGGACGGACCGGCACAGATACGCAGTATTTT. This translates into CATSGRTGTDTQYF.

Only a few counts were recorded for this clonotype. This chain connects TRBV6-1 to TRBJ1-3; a possible D gene is TRBD1 (5 bases). Deletions cut 7 bases from V and 7 bases from J, with 14 bases between. CDR1 is MNHNS and CDR2 is SASEGT in the germline V gene. There are 13 residues in the CDR3. CDR3 in DNA: TGTGCCAGCACCCCCGACCGGGGGAACACCATATATTTT. Translation gives CASTPDRGNTIYF.

The rearrangement links TRBV6-1 to TRBJ2-3, with D uncertain. The ends were cut back, 5 bases at V and 5 bases at J, with 14 bases in the middle. The CDR3 is 14 amino acids. CDR1 and CDR2 from the germline V gene are MNHNS and SASEGT. Written as DNA, the CDR3 is TGTGCCAGCAGTATTAGGAGTTGGGGAGATACGCAGTATTTT. It is translated as CASSIRSWGDTQYF.

This clonotype was counted a few times. The chain is built from TRBV9 and TRBJ2-3, with 9 bases fitting TRBD2. The germline gives CDR1 SGDLS, CDR2 YYNGEE. This CDR3 is 16 amino acids long. Trimming removed 3 bases from V and 3 bases from J; junction bases left unmatched: 8. The CDR3 DNA reads TGTGCCAGCAGCGGGGGGGCTAGCGGGGCGACAGATACGCAGTATTTT. This gives the protein CASSGGASGATDTQYF.

The V and J genes are TRBV24-1 and TRBJ1-5; the D is unclear. Germline V gene data show CDR1 as KGHDR and CDR2 as SFDVKD. The CDR3 contains 14 residues. Trimming removed 5 bases at V and 0 bases at J, with 7 bases between. The chain's CDR3 is CATSGDNSNQPQHF. The CDR3 nucleotides are TGTGCCACCAGTGGCGATAATAGCAATCAGCCCCAGCATTTT.

This clonotype showed up many times. The chain couples TRBV24-1 to TRBJ2-1, with 15 bases matching TRBD2. This CDR3 is 16 amino acids long. V gave up 2 bases and J gave up 9 bases; unmatched junction bases: 4. Germline V lookup: CDR1 KGHDR, CDR2 SFDVKD. CDR3 sequence (DNA): TGTGCCACCAGTGATTCCCGGACTAGCGGGAGGGGTGAGCAGTTCTTC. It yields the protein CATSDSRTSGRGEQFF.

V and J are TRBV14 and TRBJ2-7, with unresolved D. There are 12 residues in the CDR3. Germline V gives CDR1 SGHDN, CDR2 FVKESK. V was cut by 3 bases and J by 5 bases, with 8 bases left in between. CDR3 bases: TGTGCCAGCAGCCAGGTTGTTAACGAGCAGTACTTC. Protein sequence: CASSQVVNEQYF.

This clonotype was recorded a few times. The rearrangement joins TRBV30 to TRBJ1-5; TRBD1 might be the D (6 bases). Trimming removed 2 bases from V and 10 bases from J, with 15 bases in between. CDR3 length: 13 residues. From germline, CDR1 is GTSNPN and CDR2 SVGIG (reference sequence). The CDR3 bases are TGTGCCTGGAGTACCTATGAACAGGGTCCCCAGCATTTT. Translated: CAWSTYEQGPQHF. The full variable domain, completed using reference TRBV30 and TRBJ1-5, is SQTIHQWPATLVQPVGSPLSLECTVEGTSNPNLYWYRQAAGRGLQLLFYSVGIGQISSEVPQNLSASRPQDRQFILSSKKLLLSDSGFYLCAWSTYEQGPQHFGDGTRLSIL.

Many counts were recorded for this clonotype. V gene TRBV2 combines with J gene TRBJ1-5; D might be TRBD1 (6 bases). This CDR3 contains 13 residues. Trimming shortened V by 5 bases and J by 3 bases, and 8 bases separated the two germline ends. Germline-derived CDR1 and CDR2 are SNHLY and FYNNEI. The CDR3 is CASSYRDNQPQHF. The CDR3 region has the DNA TGTGCCAGCAGTTACAGGGACAATCAGCCCCAGCATTTT.

This chain joins TRBV5-1 and TRBJ2-5, with D uncertain. The CDR3 covers 13 residues. Germline assignment: CDR1 SGHRS and CDR2 YFSETQ. Trimming pared 4 bases from V and 4 bases from J, leaving 11 bases between. The CDR3 region is CASSETSSETQYF. The CDR3 DNA follows: TGCGCCAGCAGCGAAACCTCCTCAGAGACCCAGTACTTC.

This clonotype was observed a few times. The chain links TRBV18 to TRBJ2-7; TRBD2 might be the D (6 bases). CDR3 length: 13 residues. From germline, CDR1 is KGHSH and CDR2 LQKENI. The germline V and J ends were trimmed by 1 base and 5 bases, with 9 bases remaining between them. The CDR3 protein is CASSPLDYNEQYF. The CDR3, as DNA: TGTGCCAGCTCACCACTGGACTACAACGAGCAGTACTTC.

This clonotype was observed a handful of times. This sequence joins TRBV20-1 and TRBJ2-7; 7 nucleotides align to TRBD1. Unmatched junction bases numbered 18, after V lost 6 bases and J lost 4 bases. The CDR3 is 16 residues long. Germline CDR1 reads DFQATT; CDR2 reads SNEGSKA (reference sequence). CDR3 coding DNA: TGCAGTGCGTCTCCCCGGAAGAGGGGGCAAGAGTACGAGCAGTACTTC. Protein: CSASPRKRGQEYEQYF.

This clonotype occurred a few times. The chain employs TRBV28 and TRBJ2-7; D remains unclear. The V and J ends lost 6 bases and 1 base respectively, with 13 bases between them. CDR3 length: 14 residues. The V gene's germline CDR1 is MDHEN and CDR2 SYDVKM. CDR3 in amino acids: CASSLRHTSYEQYF. In DNA form, the CDR3 reads TGTGCCAGCAGCCTTAGACACACGTCCTACGAGCAGTACTTC.